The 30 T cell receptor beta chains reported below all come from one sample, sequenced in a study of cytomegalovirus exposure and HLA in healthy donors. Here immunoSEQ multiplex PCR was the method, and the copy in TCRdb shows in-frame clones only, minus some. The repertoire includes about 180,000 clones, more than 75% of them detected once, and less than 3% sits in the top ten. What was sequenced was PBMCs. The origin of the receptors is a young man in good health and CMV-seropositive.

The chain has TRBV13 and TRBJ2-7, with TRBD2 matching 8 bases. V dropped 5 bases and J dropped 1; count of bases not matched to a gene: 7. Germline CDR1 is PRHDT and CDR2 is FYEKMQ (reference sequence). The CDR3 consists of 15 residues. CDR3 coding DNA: TGTGCCAGCAGCCCCCTGGCGGGAGGATCCTACGAGCAGTACTTC. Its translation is CASSPLAGGSYEQYF. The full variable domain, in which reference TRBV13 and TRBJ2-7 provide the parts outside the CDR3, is AAGVIQSPRHLIKEKRETATLKCYPIPRHDTVYWYQQGPGQDPQFLISFYEKMQSDKGSIPDRFSAQQFSDYHSELNMSSLELGDSALYFCASSPLAGGSYEQYFGPGTRLTVT.

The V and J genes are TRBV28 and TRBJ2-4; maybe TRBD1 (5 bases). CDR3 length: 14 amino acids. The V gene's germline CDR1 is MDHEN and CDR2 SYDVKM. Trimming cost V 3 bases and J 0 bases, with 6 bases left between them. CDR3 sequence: CASSLGLAKNIQYF. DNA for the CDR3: TGTGCCAGCAGTTTGGGGCTAGCCAAAAACATTCAGTACTTC.

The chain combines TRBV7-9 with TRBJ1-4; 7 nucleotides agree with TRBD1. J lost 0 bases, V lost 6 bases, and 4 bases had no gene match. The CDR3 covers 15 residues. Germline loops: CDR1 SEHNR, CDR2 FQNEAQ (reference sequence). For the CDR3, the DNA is TGTGCCAGCAGTCGCCAGGGGGCAACTAATGAAAAACTGTTTTTT. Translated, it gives CASSRQGATNEKLFF.

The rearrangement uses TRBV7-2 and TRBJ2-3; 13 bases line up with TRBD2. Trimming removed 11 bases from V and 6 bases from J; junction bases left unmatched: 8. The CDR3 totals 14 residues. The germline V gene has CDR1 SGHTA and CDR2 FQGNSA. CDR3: CAGRLAGGKDTQYF. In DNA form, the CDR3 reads TGTGCCGGTCGACTAGCGGGGGGCAAGGATACGCAGTATTTT.

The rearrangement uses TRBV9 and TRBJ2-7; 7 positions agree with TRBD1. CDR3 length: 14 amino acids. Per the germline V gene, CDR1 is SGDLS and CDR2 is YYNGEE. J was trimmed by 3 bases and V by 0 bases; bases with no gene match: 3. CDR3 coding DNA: TGTGCCAGCAGCGTAGCTGGGACAGACTACGAGCAGTACTTC. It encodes CASSVAGTDYEQYF.

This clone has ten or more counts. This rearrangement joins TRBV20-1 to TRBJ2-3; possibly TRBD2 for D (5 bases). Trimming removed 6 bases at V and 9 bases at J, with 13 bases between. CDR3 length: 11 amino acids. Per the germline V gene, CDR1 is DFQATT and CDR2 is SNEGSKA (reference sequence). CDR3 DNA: TGCAGTGCCCAACACCCGGGGACGCAGTATTTT. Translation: CSAQHPGTQYF.

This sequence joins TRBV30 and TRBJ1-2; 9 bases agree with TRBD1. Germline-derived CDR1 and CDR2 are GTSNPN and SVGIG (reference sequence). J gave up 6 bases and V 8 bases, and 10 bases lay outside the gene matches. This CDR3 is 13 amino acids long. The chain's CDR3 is CALQPTGGNGYTF. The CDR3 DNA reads TGTGCCCTTCAGCCGACAGGGGGTAATGGCTACACCTTC. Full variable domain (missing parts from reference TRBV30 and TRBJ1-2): SQTIHQWPATLVQPVGSPLSLECTVEGTSNPNLYWYRQAAGRGLQLLFYSVGIGQISSEVPQNLSASRPQDRQFILSSKKLLLSDSGFYLCALQPTGGNGYTFGSGTRLTVV.

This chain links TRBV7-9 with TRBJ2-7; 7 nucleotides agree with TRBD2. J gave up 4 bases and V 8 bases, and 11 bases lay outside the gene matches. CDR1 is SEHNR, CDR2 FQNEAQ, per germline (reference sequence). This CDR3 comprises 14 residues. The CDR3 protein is CASVRGGSFYEQYF. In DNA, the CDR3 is TGTGCCAGCGTTAGGGGCGGGAGTTTTTACGAGCAGTACTTC.

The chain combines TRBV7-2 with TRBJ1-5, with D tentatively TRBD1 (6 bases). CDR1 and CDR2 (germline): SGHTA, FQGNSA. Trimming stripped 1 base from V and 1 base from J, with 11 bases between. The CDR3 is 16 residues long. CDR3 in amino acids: CASSLGLQGSNQPQHF. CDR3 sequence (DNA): TGTGCCAGCAGCTTAGGGTTACAGGGAAGCAATCAGCCCCAGCATTTT.

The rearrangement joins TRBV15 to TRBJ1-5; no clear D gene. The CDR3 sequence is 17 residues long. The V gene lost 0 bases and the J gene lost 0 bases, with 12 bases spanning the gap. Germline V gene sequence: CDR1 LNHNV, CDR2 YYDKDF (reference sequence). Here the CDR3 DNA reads TGTGCCACCAGCAGAGATTACGACGGGAATAGCAATCAGCCCCAGCATTTT. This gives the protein CATSRDYDGNSNQPQHF.

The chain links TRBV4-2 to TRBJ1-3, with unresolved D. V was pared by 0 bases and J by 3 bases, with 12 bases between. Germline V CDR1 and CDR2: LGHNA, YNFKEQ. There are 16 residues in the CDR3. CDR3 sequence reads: CASSQERADGGNTIYF. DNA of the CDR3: TGTGCCAGCAGCCAAGAGAGAGCGGACGGTGGAAACACCATATATTTT.

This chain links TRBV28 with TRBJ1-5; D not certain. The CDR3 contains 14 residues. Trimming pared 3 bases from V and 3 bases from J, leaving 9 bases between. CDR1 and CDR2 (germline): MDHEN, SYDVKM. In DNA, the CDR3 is TGTGCCAGCAGTTTGAGGTTGTTCAATCAGCCCCAGCATTTT. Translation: CASSLRLFNQPQHF.

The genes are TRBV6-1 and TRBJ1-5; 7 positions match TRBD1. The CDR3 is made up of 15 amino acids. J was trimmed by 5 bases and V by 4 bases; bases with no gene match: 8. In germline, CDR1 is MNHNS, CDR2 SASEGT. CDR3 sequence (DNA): TGTGCCAGCAGTGTACTGAACCAGGGGGATCAGCCCCAGCATTTT. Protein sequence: CASSVLNQGDQPQHF.

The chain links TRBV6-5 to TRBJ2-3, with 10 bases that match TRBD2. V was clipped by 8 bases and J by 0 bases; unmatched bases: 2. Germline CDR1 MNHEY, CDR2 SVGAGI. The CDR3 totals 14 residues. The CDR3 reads CASGTSASTDTQYF. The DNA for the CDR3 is TGTGCCAGCGGGACTAGCGCTAGCACAGATACGCAGTATTTT.

CDR3 amino acids: CSVDRPQGGYTF. CDR3 sequence (DNA): TGCAGCGTTGACAGACCGCAGGGGGGCTACACCTTC. The rearrangement uses TRBV29-1 and TRBJ1-2; D is perhaps TRBD1 (6 bases). Trimming removed 3 bases from V and 8 bases from J, with 13 bases in between. This CDR3 is built from 12 residues. Germline V lookup: CDR1 SQVTM, CDR2 ANQGSEA. Based on the CDR3 plus reference TRBV29-1 and TRBJ1-2, the full variable domain is SAVISQKPSRDICQRGTSLTIQCQVDSQVTMMFWYRQQPGQSLTLIATANQGSEATYESGFVIDKFPISRPNLTFSTLTVSNMSPEDSSIYLCSVDRPQGGYTFGSGTRLTVV.

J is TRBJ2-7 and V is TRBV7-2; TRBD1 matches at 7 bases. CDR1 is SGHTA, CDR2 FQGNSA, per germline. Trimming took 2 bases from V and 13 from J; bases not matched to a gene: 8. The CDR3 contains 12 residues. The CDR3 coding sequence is TGTGCCAGCAGCTTACGAGGGACAGCGTTATACTTC. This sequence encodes CASSLRGTALYF.

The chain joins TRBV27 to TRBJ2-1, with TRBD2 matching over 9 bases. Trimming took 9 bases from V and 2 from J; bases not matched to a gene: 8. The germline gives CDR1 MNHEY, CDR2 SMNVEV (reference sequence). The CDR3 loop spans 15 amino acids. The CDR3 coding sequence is TGTGCCAGTGGGTTAGCGGGGGCCACCTACAATGAGCAGTTCTTC. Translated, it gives CASGLAGATYNEQFF.

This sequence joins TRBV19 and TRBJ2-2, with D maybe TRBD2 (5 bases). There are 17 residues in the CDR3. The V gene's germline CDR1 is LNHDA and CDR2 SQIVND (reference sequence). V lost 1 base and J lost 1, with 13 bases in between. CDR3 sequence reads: CASSIALVALNTGELFF. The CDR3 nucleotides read TGTGCCAGTAGTATAGCGTTGGTAGCGCTGAACACCGGGGAGCTGTTTTTT.

CDR3 in amino acids: CASSPSGGDTEAFF. The CDR3 nucleotides read TGTGCCAGCAGCCCCAGCGGTGGGGACACTGAAGCTTTCTTT. The chain carries TRBV9 and TRBJ1-1; no reliable D call. The germline V and J ends were trimmed by 4 bases and 3 bases, with 13 bases remaining between them. Germline V gene lookup returns CDR1 SGDLS and CDR2 YYNGEE. CDR3 length equals 14 residues.

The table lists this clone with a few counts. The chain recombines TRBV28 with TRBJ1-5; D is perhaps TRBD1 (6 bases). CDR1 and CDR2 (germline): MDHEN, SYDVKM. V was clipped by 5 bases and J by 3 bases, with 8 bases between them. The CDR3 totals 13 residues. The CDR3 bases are TGTGCCAGCAGTCAGGGGATCAATCAGCCCCAGCATTTT. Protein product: CASSQGINQPQHF.

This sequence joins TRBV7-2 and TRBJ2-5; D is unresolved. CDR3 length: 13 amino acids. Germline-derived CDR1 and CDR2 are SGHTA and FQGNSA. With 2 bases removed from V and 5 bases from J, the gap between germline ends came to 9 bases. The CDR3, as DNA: TGTGCCAGCAGCTTACAAAGCTGGGAGACCCAGTACTTC. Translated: CASSLQSWETQYF. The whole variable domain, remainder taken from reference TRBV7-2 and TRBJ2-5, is GAGVSQSPSNKVTEKGKDVELRCDPISGHTALYWYRQSLGQGLEFLIYFQGNSAPDKSGLPSDRFSAERTGGSVSTLTIQRTQQEDSAVYLCASSLQSWETQYFGPGTRLLVL.

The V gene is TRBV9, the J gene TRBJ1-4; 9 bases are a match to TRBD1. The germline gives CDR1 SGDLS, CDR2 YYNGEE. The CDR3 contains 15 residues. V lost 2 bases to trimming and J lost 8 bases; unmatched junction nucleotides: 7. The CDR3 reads CASSVDSGTGEKLFF. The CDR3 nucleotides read TGTGCCAGCAGCGTCGATTCCGGGACAGGGGAAAAACTGTTTTTT.

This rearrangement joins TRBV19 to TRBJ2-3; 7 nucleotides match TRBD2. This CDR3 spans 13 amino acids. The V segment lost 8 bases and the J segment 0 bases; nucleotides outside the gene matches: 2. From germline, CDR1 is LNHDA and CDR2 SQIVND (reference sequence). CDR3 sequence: CASGGGSTDTQYF. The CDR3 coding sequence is TGTGCCAGTGGCGGGGGTAGCACAGATACGCAGTATTTT.

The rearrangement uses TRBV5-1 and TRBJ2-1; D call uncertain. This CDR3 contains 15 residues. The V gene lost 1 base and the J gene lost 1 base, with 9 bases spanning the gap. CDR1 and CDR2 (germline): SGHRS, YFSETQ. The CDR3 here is CASSLSEPSYNEQFF. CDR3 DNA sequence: TGCGCCAGCAGCTTGTCCGAGCCTTCCTACAATGAGCAGTTCTTC.

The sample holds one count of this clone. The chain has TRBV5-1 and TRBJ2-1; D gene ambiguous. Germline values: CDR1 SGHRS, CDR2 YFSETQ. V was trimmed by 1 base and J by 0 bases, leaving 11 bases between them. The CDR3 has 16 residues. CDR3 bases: TGCGCCAGCAGCTTGATGGGCGATAGCTCCTACAATGAGCAGTTCTTC. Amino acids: CASSLMGDSSYNEQFF.

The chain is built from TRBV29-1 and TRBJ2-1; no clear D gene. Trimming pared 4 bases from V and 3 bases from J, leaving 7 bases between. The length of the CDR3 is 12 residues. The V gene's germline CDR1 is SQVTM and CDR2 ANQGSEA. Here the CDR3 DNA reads TGCAGCGTTGCCTGGCACTACAATGAGCAGTTCTTC. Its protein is CSVAWHYNEQFF.

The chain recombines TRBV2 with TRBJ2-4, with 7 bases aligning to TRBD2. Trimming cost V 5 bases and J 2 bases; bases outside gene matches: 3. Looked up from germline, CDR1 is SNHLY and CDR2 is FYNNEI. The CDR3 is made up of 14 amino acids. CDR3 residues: CASSRGESKNIQYF. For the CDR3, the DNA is TGTGCCAGCAGTCGGGGGGAATCCAAAAACATTCAGTACTTC.

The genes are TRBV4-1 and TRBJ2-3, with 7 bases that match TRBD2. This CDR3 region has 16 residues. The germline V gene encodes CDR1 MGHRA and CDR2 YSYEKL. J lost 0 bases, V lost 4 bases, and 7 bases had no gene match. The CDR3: CASSPNSGLSTDTQYF. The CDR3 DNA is TGCGCCAGCAGCCCAAATAGCGGGCTAAGCACAGATACGCAGTATTTT.

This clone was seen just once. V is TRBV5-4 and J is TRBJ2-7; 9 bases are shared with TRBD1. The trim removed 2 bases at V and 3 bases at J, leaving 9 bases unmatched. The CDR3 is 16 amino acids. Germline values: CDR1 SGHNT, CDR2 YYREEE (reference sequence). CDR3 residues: CASSFGTGMRGYEQYF. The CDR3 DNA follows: TGTGCCAGCAGCTTCGGGACAGGGATGAGAGGCTACGAGCAGTACTTC.

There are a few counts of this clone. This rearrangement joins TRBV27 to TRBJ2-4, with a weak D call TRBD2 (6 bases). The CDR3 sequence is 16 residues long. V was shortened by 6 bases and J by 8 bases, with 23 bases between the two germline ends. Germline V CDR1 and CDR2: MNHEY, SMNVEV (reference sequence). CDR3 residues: CASSPPGPHPGDIQYF. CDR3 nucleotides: TGTGCCAGCAGCCCTCCCGGGCCACATCCGGGGGACATTCAGTACTTC.